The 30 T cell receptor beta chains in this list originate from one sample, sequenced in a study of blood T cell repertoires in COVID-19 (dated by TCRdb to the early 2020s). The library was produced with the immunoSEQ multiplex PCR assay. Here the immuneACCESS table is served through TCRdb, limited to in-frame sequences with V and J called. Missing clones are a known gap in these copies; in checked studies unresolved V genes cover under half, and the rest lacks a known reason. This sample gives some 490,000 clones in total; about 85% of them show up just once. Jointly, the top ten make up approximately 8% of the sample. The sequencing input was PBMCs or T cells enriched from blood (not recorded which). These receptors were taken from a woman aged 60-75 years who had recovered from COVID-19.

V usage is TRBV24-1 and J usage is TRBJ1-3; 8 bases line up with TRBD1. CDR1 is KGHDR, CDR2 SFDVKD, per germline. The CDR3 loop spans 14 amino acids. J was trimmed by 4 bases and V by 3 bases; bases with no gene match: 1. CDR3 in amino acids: CATSDGQGGNTIYF. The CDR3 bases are TGTGCCACCAGTGATGGACAGGGCGGAAACACCATATATTTT.

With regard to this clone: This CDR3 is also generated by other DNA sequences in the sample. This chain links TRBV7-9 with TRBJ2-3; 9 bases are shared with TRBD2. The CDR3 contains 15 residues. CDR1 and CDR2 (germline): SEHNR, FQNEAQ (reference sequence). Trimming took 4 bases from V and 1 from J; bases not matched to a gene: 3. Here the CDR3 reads CASSSSGGRTDTQYF. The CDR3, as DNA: TGTGCCAGCAGCTCCAGCGGGGGGCGCACAGATACGCAGTATTTT.

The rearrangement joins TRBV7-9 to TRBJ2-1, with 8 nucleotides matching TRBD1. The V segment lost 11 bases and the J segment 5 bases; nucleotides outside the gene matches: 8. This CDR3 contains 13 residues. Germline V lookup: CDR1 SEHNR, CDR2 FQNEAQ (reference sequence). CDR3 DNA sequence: TGTGCCGGGAGACAGGGGCTCAACAATGAGCAGTTCTTC. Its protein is CAGRQGLNNEQFF.

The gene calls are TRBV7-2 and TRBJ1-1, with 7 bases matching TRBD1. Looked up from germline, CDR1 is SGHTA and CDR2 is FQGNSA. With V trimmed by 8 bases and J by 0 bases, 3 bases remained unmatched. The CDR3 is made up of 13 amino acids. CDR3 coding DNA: TGTGCCAGCCTGGGACAGATGAACACTGAAGCTTTCTTT. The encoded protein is CASLGQMNTEAFF.

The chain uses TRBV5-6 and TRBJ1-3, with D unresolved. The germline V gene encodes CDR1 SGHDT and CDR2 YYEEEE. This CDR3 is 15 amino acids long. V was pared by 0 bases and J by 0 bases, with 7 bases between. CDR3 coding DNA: TGTGCCAGCAGCTTGGCATCTACCTCTGGAAACACCATATATTTT. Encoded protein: CASSLASTSGNTIYF.

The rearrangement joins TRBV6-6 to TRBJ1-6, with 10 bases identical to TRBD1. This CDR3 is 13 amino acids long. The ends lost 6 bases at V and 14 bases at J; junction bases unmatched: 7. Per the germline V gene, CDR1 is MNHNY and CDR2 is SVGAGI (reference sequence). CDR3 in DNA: TGTGCCAGCAGGACAGGGGGCGTTTTCACCCTCCACTTT. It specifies CASRTGGVFTLHF.

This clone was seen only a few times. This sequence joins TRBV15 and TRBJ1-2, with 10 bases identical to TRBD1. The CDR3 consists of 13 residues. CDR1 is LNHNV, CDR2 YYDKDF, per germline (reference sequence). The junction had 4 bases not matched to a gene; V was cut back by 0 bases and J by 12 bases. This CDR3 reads CATSRDGDRGNTF. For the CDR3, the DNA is TGTGCCACCAGCAGAGATGGGGACAGGGGAAACACCTTC.

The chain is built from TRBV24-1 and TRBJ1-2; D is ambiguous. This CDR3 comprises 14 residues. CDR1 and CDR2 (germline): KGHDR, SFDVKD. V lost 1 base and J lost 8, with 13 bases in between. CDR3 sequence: CATSDFPPTEGYTF. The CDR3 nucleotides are TGTGCCACCAGTGATTTCCCCCCCACGGAGGGCTACACCTTC.

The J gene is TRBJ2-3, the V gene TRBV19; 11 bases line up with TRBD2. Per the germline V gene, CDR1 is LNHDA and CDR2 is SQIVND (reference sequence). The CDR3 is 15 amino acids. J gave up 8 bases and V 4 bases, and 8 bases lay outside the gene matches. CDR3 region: CASSTLAGGLATQYF. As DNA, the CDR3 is TGTGCCAGTAGTACCTTAGCGGGGGGGCTTGCTACGCAGTATTTT.

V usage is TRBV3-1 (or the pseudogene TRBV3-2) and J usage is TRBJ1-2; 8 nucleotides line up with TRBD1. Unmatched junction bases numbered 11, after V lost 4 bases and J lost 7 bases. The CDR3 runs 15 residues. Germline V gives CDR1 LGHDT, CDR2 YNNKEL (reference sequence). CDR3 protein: CASSRQTTGGGGYTF. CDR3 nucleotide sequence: TGTGCCAGCAGCCGCCAAACAACAGGGGGTGGTGGCTACACCTTC.

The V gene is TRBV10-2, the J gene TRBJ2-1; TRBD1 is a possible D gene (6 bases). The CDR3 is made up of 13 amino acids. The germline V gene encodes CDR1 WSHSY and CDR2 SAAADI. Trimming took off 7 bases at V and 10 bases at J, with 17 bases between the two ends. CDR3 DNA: TGCGCCAGCAACGGGGCCGAGGGGGTGGAGCAGTTCTTC. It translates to CASNGAEGVEQFF.

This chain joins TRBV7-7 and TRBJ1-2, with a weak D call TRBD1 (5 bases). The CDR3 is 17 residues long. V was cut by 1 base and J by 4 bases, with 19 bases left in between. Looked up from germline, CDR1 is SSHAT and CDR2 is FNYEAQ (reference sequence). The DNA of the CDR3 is TGTGCCAGCAGCTTAGAACGGGGGAGGGAGCAGTCCTATGGCTACACCTTC. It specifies CASSLERGREQSYGYTF.

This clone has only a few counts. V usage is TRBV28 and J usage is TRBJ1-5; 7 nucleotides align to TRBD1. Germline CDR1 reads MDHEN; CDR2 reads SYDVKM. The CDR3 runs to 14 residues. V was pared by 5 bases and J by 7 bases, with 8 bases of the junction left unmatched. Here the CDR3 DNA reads TGTGCCAGCAGTCGACAGGGATCGTGGCAGCCCCAGCATTTT. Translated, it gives CASSRQGSWQPQHF.

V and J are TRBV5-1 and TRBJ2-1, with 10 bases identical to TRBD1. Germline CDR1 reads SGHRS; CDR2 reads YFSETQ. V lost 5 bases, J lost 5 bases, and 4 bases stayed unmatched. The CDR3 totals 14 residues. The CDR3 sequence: CASRTGTGDNEQFF. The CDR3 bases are TGCGCCAGCAGAACCGGGACAGGGGACAATGAGCAGTTCTTC.

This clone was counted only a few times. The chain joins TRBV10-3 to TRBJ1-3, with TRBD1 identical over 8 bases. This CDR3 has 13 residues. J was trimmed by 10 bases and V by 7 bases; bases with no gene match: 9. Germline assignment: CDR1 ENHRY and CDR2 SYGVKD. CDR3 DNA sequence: TGTGCCATCACCGAAGGACAGGGATGGACCATATATTTT. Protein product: CAITEGQGWTIYF.

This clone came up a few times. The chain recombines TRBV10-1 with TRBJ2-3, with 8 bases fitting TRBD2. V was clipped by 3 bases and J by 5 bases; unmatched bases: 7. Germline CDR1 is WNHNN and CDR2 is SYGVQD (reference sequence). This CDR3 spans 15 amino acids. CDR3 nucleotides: TGCGCCAGCAGTGAAACGGGGGGGCCTAGAGATACGCAGTATTTT. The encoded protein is CASSETGGPRDTQYF.

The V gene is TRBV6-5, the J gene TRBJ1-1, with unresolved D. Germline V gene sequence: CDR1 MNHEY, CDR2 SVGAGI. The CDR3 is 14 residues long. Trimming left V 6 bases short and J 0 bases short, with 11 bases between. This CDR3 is CASSPVVMNTEAFF. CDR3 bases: TGTGCCAGCAGCCCGGTTGTCATGAACACTGAAGCTTTCTTT.

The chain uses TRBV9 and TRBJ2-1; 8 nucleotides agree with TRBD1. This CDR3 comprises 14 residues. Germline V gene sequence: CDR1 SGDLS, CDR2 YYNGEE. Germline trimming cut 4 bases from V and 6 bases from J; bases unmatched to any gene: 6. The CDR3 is CASSTRTGPNEQFF. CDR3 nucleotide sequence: TGTGCCAGCAGCACCCGGACAGGGCCCAATGAGCAGTTCTTC.

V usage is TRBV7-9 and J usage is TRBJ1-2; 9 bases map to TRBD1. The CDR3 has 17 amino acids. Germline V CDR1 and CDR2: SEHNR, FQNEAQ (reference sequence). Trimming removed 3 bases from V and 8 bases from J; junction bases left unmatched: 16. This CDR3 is CASSFQAGTGRIWGYTF. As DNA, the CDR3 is TGTGCCAGCAGCTTTCAGGCCGGGACAGGGAGGATTTGGGGCTACACCTTC. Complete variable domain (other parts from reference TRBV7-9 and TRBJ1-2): DTGVSQNPRHKITKRGQNVTFRCDPISEHNRLYWYRQTLGQGPEFLTYFQNEAQLEKSRLLSDRFSAERPKGSFSTLEIQRTEQGDSAMYLCASSFQAGTGRIWGYTFGSGTRLTVV.

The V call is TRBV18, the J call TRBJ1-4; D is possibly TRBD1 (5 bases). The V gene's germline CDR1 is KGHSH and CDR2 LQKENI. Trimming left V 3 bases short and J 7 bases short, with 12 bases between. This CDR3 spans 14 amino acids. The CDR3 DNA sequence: TGTGCCAGCTCACCCGTGGCAGGGTCTGAAAAACTGTTTTTT. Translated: CASSPVAGSEKLFF.

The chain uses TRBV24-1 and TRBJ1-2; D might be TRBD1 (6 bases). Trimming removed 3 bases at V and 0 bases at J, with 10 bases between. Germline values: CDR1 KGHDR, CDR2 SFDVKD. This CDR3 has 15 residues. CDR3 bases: TGTGCCACCAGTGATACAGGGAGTTCTAACTATGGCTACACCTTC. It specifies CATSDTGSSNYGYTF.

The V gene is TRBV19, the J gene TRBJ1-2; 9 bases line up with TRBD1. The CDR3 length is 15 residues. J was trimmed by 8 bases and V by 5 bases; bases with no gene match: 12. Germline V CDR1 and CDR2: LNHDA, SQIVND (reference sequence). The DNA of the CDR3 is TGTGCCAGTAGTCGTCCCGGGACAGGGATCTACGGCTACACCTTC. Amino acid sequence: CASSRPGTGIYGYTF.

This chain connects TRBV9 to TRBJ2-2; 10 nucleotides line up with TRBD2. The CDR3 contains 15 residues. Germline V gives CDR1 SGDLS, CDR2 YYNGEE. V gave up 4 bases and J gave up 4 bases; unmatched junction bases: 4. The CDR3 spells CASSISGGLTGELFF. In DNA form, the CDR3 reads TGTGCCAGCAGCATTAGCGGGGGGCTCACCGGGGAGCTGTTTTTT.

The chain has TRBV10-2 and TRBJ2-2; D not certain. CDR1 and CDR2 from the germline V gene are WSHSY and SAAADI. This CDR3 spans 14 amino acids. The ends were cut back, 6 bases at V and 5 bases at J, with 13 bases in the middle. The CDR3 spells CASRIAVQTGELFF. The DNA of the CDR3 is TGCGCCAGCAGGATAGCAGTACAAACCGGGGAGCTGTTTTTT.

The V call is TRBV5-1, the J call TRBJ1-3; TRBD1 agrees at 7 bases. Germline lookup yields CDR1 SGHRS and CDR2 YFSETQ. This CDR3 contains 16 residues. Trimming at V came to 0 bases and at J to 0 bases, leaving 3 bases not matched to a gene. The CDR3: CASSLGDSNSGNTIYF. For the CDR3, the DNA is TGCGCCAGCAGCTTGGGGGACAGTAACTCTGGAAACACCATATATTTT.

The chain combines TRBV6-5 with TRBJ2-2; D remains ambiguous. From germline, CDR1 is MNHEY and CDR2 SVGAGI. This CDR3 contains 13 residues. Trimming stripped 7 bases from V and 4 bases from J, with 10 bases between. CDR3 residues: CASTPRGTGELFF. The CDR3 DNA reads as TGTGCCAGCACCCCCAGAGGCACCGGGGAGCTGTTTTTT.

The CDR3 nucleotides are TGTGCCAGCGGGGCAAACAGGGGAGATACGCAGTATTTT. Amino acids: CASGANRGDTQYF. The chain uses TRBV5-5 and TRBJ2-3, with 7 bases matching TRBD1. This CDR3 is 13 amino acids long. In germline, CDR1 is SGHKS, CDR2 YYEKEE (reference sequence). J was trimmed by 5 bases and V by 7 bases; bases with no gene match: 7.

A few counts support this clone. The CDR3, as DNA: TGTGCCCGAGCCGGGCTAGCTGATACCGGGGAGCTGTTTTTT. Its translation is CARAGLADTGELFF. This sequence joins TRBV2 and TRBJ2-2; D perhaps matches TRBD2 (5 bases). V was clipped by 11 bases and J by 5 bases, with 18 bases between them. This CDR3 has 14 residues. The germline CDR1 and CDR2 sequences are SNHLY and FYNNEI.

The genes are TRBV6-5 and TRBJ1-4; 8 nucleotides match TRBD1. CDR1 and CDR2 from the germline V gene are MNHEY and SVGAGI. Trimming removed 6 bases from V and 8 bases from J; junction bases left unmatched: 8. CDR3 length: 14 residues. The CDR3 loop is CASSLQGAGEKLFF. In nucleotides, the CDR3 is TGTGCCAGCAGCCTTCAGGGGGCCGGGGAAAAACTGTTTTTT.

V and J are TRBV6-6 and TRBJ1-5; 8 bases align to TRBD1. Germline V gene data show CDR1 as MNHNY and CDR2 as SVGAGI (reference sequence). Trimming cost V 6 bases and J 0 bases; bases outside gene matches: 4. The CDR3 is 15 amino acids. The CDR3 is CASRDRAYSNQPQHF. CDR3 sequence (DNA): TGTGCCAGCAGGGACAGGGCCTATAGCAATCAGCCCCAGCATTTT.